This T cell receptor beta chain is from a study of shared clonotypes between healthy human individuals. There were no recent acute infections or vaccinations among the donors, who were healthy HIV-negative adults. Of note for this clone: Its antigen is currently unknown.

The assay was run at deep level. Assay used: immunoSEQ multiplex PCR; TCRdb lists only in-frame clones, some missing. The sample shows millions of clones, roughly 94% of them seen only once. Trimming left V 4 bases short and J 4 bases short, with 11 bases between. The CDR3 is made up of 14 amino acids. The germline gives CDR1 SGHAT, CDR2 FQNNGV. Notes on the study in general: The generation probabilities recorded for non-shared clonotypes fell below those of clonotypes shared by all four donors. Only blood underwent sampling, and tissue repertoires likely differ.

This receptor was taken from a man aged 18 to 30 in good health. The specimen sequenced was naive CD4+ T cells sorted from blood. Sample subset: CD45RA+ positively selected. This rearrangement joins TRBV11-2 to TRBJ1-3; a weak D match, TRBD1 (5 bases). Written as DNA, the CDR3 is TGTGCCAGCAGCTCCACCCGGGACGGAAACACCATATATTTT. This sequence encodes CASSSTRDGNTIYF.